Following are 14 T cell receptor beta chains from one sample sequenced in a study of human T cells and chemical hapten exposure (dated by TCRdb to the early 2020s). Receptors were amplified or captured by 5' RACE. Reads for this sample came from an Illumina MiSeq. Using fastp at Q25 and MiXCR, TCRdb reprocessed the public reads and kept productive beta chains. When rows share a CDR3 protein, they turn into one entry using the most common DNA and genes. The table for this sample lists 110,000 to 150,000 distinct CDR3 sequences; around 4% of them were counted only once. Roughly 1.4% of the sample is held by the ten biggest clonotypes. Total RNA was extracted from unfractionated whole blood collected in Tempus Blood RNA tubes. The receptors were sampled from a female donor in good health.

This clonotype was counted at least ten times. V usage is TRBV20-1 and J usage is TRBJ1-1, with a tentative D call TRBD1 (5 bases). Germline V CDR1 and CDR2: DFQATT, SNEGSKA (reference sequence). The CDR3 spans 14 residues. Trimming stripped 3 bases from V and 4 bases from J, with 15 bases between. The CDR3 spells CSASVGGEVTEAFF. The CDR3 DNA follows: TGCAGTGCTAGTGTAGGAGGGGAAGTCACTGAAGCTTTCTTT.

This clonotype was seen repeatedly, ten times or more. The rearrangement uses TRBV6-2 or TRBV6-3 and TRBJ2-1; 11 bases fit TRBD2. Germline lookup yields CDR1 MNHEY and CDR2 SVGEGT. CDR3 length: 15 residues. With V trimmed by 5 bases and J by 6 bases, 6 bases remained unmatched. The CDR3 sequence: CASSLVAGGLNEQFF. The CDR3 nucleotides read TGTGCCAGCAGTCTGGTAGCGGGGGGGCTCAATGAGCAGTTCTTC.

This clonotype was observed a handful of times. The CDR3 loop reads CASSQAIRTSGNQPQHF. CDR3 nucleotides: TGTGCCAGCAGCCAGGCGATAAGGACAAGTGGCAATCAGCCCCAGCATTTT. This chain uses TRBV3-1 with TRBJ1-5, with D perhaps matching TRBD1 (5 bases). The germline V and J ends were trimmed by 3 bases and 2 bases, with 17 bases remaining between them. The CDR3 consists of 17 residues. Germline lookup yields CDR1 LGHDT and CDR2 YNNKEL (reference sequence). Filled out from reference TRBV3-1 and TRBJ1-5, the complete variable domain reads DTAVSQTPKYLVTQMGNDKSIKCEQNLGHDTMYWYKQDSKKFLKIMFSYNNKELIINETVPNRFSPKSPDKAHLNLHINSLELGDSAVYFCASSQAIRTSGNQPQHFGDGTRLSIL.

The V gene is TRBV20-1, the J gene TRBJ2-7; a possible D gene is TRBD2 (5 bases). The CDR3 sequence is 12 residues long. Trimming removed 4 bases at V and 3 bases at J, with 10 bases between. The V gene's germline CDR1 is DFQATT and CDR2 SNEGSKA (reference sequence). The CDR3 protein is CSAKTTSYEQYF. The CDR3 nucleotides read TGCAGTGCTAAAACAACTAGCTACGAGCAGTACTTC.

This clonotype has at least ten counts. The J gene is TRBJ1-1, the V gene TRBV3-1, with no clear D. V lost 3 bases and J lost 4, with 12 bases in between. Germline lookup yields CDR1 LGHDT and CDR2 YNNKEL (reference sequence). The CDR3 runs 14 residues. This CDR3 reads CASSQSRASTEAFF. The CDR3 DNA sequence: TGTGCCAGCAGCCAGAGCCGGGCGAGCACTGAAGCTTTCTTT.

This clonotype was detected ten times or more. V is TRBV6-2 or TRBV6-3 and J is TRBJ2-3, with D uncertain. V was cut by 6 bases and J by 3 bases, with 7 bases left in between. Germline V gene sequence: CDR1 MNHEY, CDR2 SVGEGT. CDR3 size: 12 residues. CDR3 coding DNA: TGTGCCAGCAGCGAACGTACAGATACGCAGTATTTT. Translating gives CASSERTDTQYF.

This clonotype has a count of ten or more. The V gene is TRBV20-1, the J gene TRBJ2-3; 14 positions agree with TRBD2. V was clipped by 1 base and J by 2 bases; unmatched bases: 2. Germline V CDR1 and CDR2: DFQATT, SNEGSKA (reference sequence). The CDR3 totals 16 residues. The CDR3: CSARGTSGGITDTQYF. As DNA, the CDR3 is TGCAGTGCTAGAGGGACTAGCGGGGGGATCACAGATACGCAGTATTTT.

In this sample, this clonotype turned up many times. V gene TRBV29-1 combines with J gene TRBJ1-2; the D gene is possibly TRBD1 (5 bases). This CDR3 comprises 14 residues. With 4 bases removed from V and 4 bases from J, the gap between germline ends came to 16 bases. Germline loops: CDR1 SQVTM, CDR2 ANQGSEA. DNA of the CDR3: TGCAGCGTTGTGACAGCCCCGACATCCTATGGCTACACCTTC. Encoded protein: CSVVTAPTSYGYTF.

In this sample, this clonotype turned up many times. The CDR3 DNA follows: TGTGCCAGCAGGGGAGGACAGGAACCTCAGCCCCAGCATTTT. Its translation is CASRGGQEPQPQHF. The V gene is TRBV6-2 or TRBV6-3, the J gene TRBJ1-5; 7 bases line up with TRBD1. From germline, CDR1 is MNHEY and CDR2 SVGEGT. V lost 6 bases, J lost 6 bases, and 8 bases stayed unmatched. The CDR3 is 14 residues long.

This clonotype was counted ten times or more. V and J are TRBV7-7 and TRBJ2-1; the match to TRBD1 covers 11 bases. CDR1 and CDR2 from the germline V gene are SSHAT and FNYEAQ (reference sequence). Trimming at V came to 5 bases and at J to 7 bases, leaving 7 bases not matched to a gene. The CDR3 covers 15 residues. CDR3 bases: TGTGCCAGCAGCAACGGACAGGGGGCGTTTAATGAGCAGTTCTTC. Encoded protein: CASSNGQGAFNEQFF.

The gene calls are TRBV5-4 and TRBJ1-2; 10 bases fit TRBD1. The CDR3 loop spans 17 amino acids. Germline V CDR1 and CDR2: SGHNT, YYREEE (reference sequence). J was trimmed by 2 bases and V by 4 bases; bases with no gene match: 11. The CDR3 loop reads CASSPGQGFGLNYGYTF. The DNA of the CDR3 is TGTGCCAGCAGCCCGGGACAGGGGTTCGGGTTGAACTATGGCTACACCTTC.

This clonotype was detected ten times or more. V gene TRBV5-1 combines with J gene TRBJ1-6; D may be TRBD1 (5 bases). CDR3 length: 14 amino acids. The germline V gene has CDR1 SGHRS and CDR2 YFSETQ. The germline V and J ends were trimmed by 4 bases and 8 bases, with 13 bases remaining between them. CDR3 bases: TGCGCCAGCAGCGCCCGAGAACAGGATTCACCCCTCCACTTT. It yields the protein CASSAREQDSPLHF.

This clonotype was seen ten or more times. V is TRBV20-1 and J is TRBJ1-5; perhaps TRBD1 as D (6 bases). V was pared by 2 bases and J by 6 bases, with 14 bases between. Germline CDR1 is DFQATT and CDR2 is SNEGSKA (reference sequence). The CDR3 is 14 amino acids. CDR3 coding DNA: TGCAGTGCTAGATTGACGGGGGCGGGTCAGCCCCAGCATTTT. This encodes CSARLTGAGQPQHF.

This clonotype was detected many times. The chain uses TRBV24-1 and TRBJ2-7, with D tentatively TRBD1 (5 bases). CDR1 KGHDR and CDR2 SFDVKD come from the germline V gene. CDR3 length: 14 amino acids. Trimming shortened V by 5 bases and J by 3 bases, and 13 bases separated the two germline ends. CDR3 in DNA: TGTGCCACCAGTGGGGGCGGAGCGTACTACGAGCAGTACTTC. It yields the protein CATSGGGAYYEQYF.